The clone carrying this T cell receptor (beta chain) was observed a few times. This sample was taken from a study of blood T cell repertoires in COVID-19. V lost 1 base and J 3 bases, leaving 10 bases between the germline ends. Germline values: CDR1 KGHSH, CDR2 LQKENI. The CDR3 is 15 residues long. All enrollees were roughly 18 to 100 years old and from about 25 US areas. Exposed participants encountered a COVID-19 case during the 2 weeks preceding study entry. Study processing details: It was from reference gene primer amplification that nucleated cell counts were estimated. The table came from immunoSEQ multiplex PCR; TCRdb's copy has only in-frame clones and leaves some out. V, J and clone size reflect that table, while D and trimming were determined from the DNA. The sample yields approximately 300,000 clones, more than 85% seen once.

The chain employs TRBV18 and TRBJ1-5; no reliable D call. Specimen: PBMCs or T cells enriched from blood (not recorded which). The sequence was obtained from a woman in her twenties or thirties who had been exposed to COVID-19. The CDR3 region has the DNA TGTGCCAGCTCACCACGAGTCGGTTACAATCAGCCCCAGCATTTT. Its translation is CASSPRVGYNQPQHF.